Reported below is one T cell receptor (beta chain). Its matching antigen is unknown. J lost 11 bases, V lost 3 bases, and 9 bases had no gene match. The CDR3 length is 14 residues. The germline gives CDR1 SGHTA, CDR2 FQGNSA. This record belongs to a study of post-analysis software for immune sequencing data. Study summary: The courses of disease that were included comprised relapsing-remitting, secondary progressive and progressive-relapsing multiple sclerosis. General study results and limits: Comparison of patients with controls showed four or five TRBV segments more frequent in patients, TRBV5-6, TRBV5-1 and TRBV20-1 among them.

Sequencing libraries made from TCR beta cDNA carried unique molecular identifiers. Approximately 500,000 cDNA molecules were obtained per 1 to 10 million input T cells. Each CDR3 protein is one row after TCRdb ran MiXCR on the PCR reads. The sample shows 550,000 to 700,000 distinct CDR3 sequences, around 47% of them seen only once. The source of this sequence is a girl aged 5 to 17 with multiple sclerosis. The chain links TRBV7-2 to TRBJ1-1, with 10 positions matching TRBD1. The specimen was blood. The CDR3 DNA follows: TGTGCCAGCAGCTTTTTCCGGGACAGGGGAGAGGCTTTCTTT. Amino acids: CASSFFRDRGEAFF. The whole variable domain, filled in from reference TRBV7-2 and TRBJ1-1, reads GAGVSQSPSNKVTEKGKDVELRCDPISGHTALYWYRQSLGQGLEFLIYFQGNSAPDKSGLPSDRFSAERTGGSVSTLTIQRTQQEDSAVYLCASSFFRDRGEAFFGQGTRLTVV.